The rows below give T cell receptor beta chains drawn from one sample of a study of post-analysis software for immune sequencing data. TCRdb reprocessed the PCR reads via MiXCR and lists one record per CDR3 protein. The repertoire holds roughly 800,000 distinct CDR3 sequences, with roughly 50% as singletons. The sample consisted of blood. Every receptor here comes from a girl under 18 with multiple sclerosis. Each CDR3 is given with its conserved first and last residue. The order of the fields is V gene, D gene, CDR3 length, J gene, clone size, CDR3 DNA, CDR3 protein. The D gene is left open where the match is weak. Part of the rows lack a size; the others show once, few, many or a class for expanded clones.

v_call: TRBV5-1
d_call: NA
cdr3_length: 15
j_call: TRBJ2-7
clone_size: NA
cdr3_nt: TGCGCCAGCAGCGCCCTTGGGGCGGGCTATTACGAGCAGTACTTC
cdr3_aa: CASSALGAGYYEQYF

v_call: TRBV6-5
d_call: NA
cdr3_length: 11
j_call: TRBJ2-7
clone_size: few
cdr3_nt: TGTGCCACCCAGAGCAGGATCGAGCAGTACTTC
cdr3_aa: CATQSRIEQYF

v_call: TRBV15
d_call: NA
cdr3_length: 13
j_call: TRBJ2-1
clone_size: NA
cdr3_nt: TGTGCCACCAGCGGAAGGGACTACAATGAGCAGTTCTTC
cdr3_aa: CATSGRDYNEQFF

v_call: TRBV7-6
d_call: TRBD2
cdr3_length: 14
j_call: TRBJ2-3
clone_size: NA
cdr3_nt: TGTGCCAGCAGCTACCGACTAGCAGCAGATACGCAGTATTTT
cdr3_aa: CASSYRLAADTQYF

v_call: TRBV6-1
d_call: NA
cdr3_length: 13
j_call: TRBJ2-7
clone_size: few
cdr3_nt: TGTGCCAGCAGTGTGGCTGTCCCCTACGAGCAGTACTTC
cdr3_aa: CASSVAVPYEQYF

v_call: TRBV12-3/TRBV12-4
d_call: NA
cdr3_length: 14
j_call: TRBJ2-4
clone_size: NA
cdr3_nt: TGTGCCAGCAGGGGAACGGACAGTGGAAACATTCAGTACTTC
cdr3_aa: CASRGTDSGNIQYF

v_call: TRBV12-5
d_call: TRBD2
cdr3_length: 13
j_call: TRBJ2-7
clone_size: NA
cdr3_nt: TGTGCTAGTGGGACTAGCGGGGTCGACGAGCAGTACTTC
cdr3_aa: CASGTSGVDEQYF

v_call: TRBV7-3
d_call: TRBD2
cdr3_length: 16
j_call: TRBJ2-4
clone_size: NA
cdr3_nt: TGTGCCAGCAGTCTCCGACTAGCGGAAGCCAAAAACATTCAGTACTTC
cdr3_aa: CASSLRLAEAKNIQYF

v_call: TRBV9
d_call: TRBD1
cdr3_length: 16
j_call: TRBJ2-3
clone_size: few
cdr3_nt: TGTGCCAGCAGCGCCCAACCACAGGGGATCACAGATACGCAGTATTTT
cdr3_aa: CASSAQPQGITDTQYF

v_call: TRBV20-1
d_call: NA
cdr3_length: 14
j_call: TRBJ2-1
clone_size: NA
cdr3_nt: TGCAGTGCTAGTCGGGACCGCCAATACAATGAGCAGTTCTTC
cdr3_aa: CSASRDRQYNEQFF

v_call: TRBV6-1
d_call: NA
cdr3_length: 13
j_call: TRBJ2-7
clone_size: few
cdr3_nt: TGTGCCAGCAACCCAGGGAGATCCTACGAGCAGTACTTC
cdr3_aa: CASNPGRSYEQYF

v_call: TRBV3-1
d_call: NA
cdr3_length: 12
j_call: TRBJ1-2
clone_size: NA
cdr3_nt: TGTGCCAGCAGCCAAGGGGAGTATGGCTACACCTTC
cdr3_aa: CASSQGEYGYTF

v_call: TRBV9
d_call: NA
cdr3_length: 16
j_call: TRBJ2-6
clone_size: few
cdr3_nt: TGTGCCAGCAGCGTAGTTGGGGGGTCTGGGGCCAACGTCCTGACTTTC
cdr3_aa: CASSVVGGSGANVLTF

v_call: TRBV4-1
d_call: NA
cdr3_length: 14
j_call: TRBJ1-5
clone_size: few
cdr3_nt: TGCGCCAGCTCCGGCGGATATAGCAATCAGCCCCAGCATTTT
cdr3_aa: CASSGGYSNQPQHF

v_call: TRBV7-9
d_call: NA
cdr3_length: 15
j_call: TRBJ2-5
clone_size: NA
cdr3_nt: TGTGCCAGCAGCTTAGCGACGCAGGACCAAGAGACCCAGTACTTC
cdr3_aa: CASSLATQDQETQYF

v_call: TRBV29-1
d_call: NA
cdr3_length: 14
j_call: TRBJ2-1
clone_size: NA
cdr3_nt: TGCAGCGTGACCCGGGCCCCCTCCAAGGATGAGCAGTTCTTC
cdr3_aa: CSVTRAPSKDEQFF

v_call: TRBV7-9
d_call: NA
cdr3_length: 11
j_call: TRBJ2-5
clone_size: NA
cdr3_nt: TGTGCCAGCAGCCCCGGGTCAGCCCAGTACTTC
cdr3_aa: CASSPGSAQYF

v_call: TRBV29-1
d_call: TRBD1
cdr3_length: 16
j_call: TRBJ2-5
clone_size: few
cdr3_nt: TGCAGCGTTTCCCGATGGGACAGGGGTGATGGAGAGACCCAGTACTTC
cdr3_aa: CSVSRWDRGDGETQYF

v_call: TRBV5-1
d_call: TRBD2
cdr3_length: 19
j_call: TRBJ2-3
clone_size: NA
cdr3_nt: TGCGCCAGCAGCTTGGAACTAGCGGGAGGGAAGAGACGGAGGGATACGCAGTATTTT
cdr3_aa: CASSLELAGGKRRRDTQYF

v_call: TRBV5-1
d_call: NA
cdr3_length: 15
j_call: TRBJ2-7
clone_size: few
cdr3_nt: TGCGCCAGCAGGCCGGACCTTTCCCCAGCCTACGAGCAGTACTTC
cdr3_aa: CASRPDLSPAYEQYF

v_call: TRBV29-1
d_call: NA
cdr3_length: 13
j_call: TRBJ1-1
clone_size: NA
cdr3_nt: TGCAGCGTTGAATGGACAGCGAACACTGAAGCTTTCTTT
cdr3_aa: CSVEWTANTEAFF

v_call: TRBV5-1
d_call: TRBD1
cdr3_length: 20
j_call: TRBJ2-7
clone_size: NA
cdr3_nt: TGCGCCAGCAGCTTCTGGAAAGGGGACAGATCCAACTTCAATAGCTACGAGCAGTACTTC
cdr3_aa: CASSFWKGDRSNFNSYEQYF

v_call: TRBV20-1
d_call: TRBD2
cdr3_length: 15
j_call: TRBJ2-1
clone_size: NA
cdr3_nt: TGCAGTGCTAGACGAAGCGGGAGGGTTCACAATGAGCAGTTCTTC
cdr3_aa: CSARRSGRVHNEQFF

v_call: TRBV29-1
d_call: TRBD2
cdr3_length: 14
j_call: TRBJ2-5
clone_size: NA
cdr3_nt: TGCAGCGTCAAGCGGGGCACGGGGATGGAGACCCAGTACTTC
cdr3_aa: CSVKRGTGMETQYF

v_call: TRBV5-4
d_call: NA
cdr3_length: 15
j_call: TRBJ2-1
clone_size: NA
cdr3_nt: TGTGCCAGCAGTAGGGACTTCCTCTCCTACAATGAGCAGTTCTTC
cdr3_aa: CASSRDFLSYNEQFF

v_call: TRBV20-1
d_call: NA
cdr3_length: 15
j_call: TRBJ1-4
clone_size: NA
cdr3_nt: TGCAGTGCTAGAGATGTCAGGGAACAGCATGAAAAACTGTTTTTT
cdr3_aa: CSARDVREQHEKLFF

v_call: TRBV20-1
d_call: TRBD2
cdr3_length: 15
j_call: TRBJ2-1
clone_size: NA
cdr3_nt: TGCAGTGCTAGAGATGTGCGGGAGGACCACAATGAGCAGTTCTTC
cdr3_aa: CSARDVREDHNEQFF

v_call: TRBV7-9
d_call: NA
cdr3_length: 18
j_call: TRBJ2-6
clone_size: NA
cdr3_nt: TGTGCCAGCAGCTTAGCGGCAGGGGTTATCTCTGGGGCCAACGTCCTGACTTTC
cdr3_aa: CASSLAAGVISGANVLTF

v_call: TRBV7-9
d_call: NA
cdr3_length: 12
j_call: TRBJ2-7
clone_size: NA
cdr3_nt: TGTGCCAGCGTCCCGACAGGCTACGAGCAGTACTTC
cdr3_aa: CASVPTGYEQYF

v_call: TRBV5-5
d_call: NA
cdr3_length: 15
j_call: TRBJ2-7
clone_size: few
cdr3_nt: TGTGCCAGCTGGGCAGCACAGGGAAAGTCCTACGAGCAGTACTTC
cdr3_aa: CASWAAQGKSYEQYF

v_call: TRBV7-9
d_call: NA
cdr3_length: 13
j_call: TRBJ1-2
clone_size: NA
cdr3_nt: TGTGCCAGCAGCGTAGAAGGGGGTCTTGGCTACACCTTC
cdr3_aa: CASSVEGGLGYTF

v_call: TRBV29-1
d_call: TRBD2
cdr3_length: 13
j_call: TRBJ2-1
clone_size: NA
cdr3_nt: TGCAGCCCCCGGCTAGCGGTGTACAATGAGCAGTTCTTC
cdr3_aa: CSPRLAVYNEQFF

v_call: TRBV5-1
d_call: NA
cdr3_length: 17
j_call: TRBJ2-1
clone_size: NA
cdr3_nt: TGCGCCAGCAGCTTGGCCGGGGGAGGAGGGTCCTACAATGAGCAGTTCTTC
cdr3_aa: CASSLAGGGGSYNEQFF

v_call: TRBV5-1
d_call: TRBD1
cdr3_length: 15
j_call: TRBJ2-5
clone_size: NA
cdr3_nt: TGCGCCAGCAGCAGACAGGGAACAGCCCAAGAGACCCAGTACTTC
cdr3_aa: CASSRQGTAQETQYF

v_call: TRBV5-5
d_call: NA
cdr3_length: 15
j_call: TRBJ1-5
clone_size: NA
cdr3_nt: TGTGCCAGCAGCCCGGGCGCAGGTTGGGATCAGCCCCAGCATTTT
cdr3_aa: CASSPGAGWDQPQHF